Sequencing of this TCR beta chain was carried out in a study of blood T cell repertoires in COVID-19. Study details: The study drew acute and convalescent COVID-19 samples from the United States, Italy and Spain. From T cells, B-cell-depleted T cells, or PBMCs came the material, which was cDNA or gDNA.

In the authors' methods: It was from reference gene primer amplification that nucleated cell counts were estimated. TCRdb keeps only in-frame clones here, not all; method: immunoSEQ multiplex PCR. That table is the source of V, J and clone size, and D and trimming were worked out from the DNA. There are 150,000 to 200,000 clones in the sample; around 90% occur only once, and approximately 4% lies in the top ten. Sequencing was performed on peripheral blood. This receptor was taken from a human donor in a cohort sampled during active COVID-19.

In nucleotides, the CDR3 is TGTGCCAGCAGACTCACGGGAACCGGGGAGCTGTTTTTT. Translated: CASRLTGTGELFF. The chain is built from TRBV25-1 and TRBJ2-2, with TRBD2 as a possible D gene (5 bases). V was pared by 6 bases and J by 5 bases, with 10 bases between. CDR3 length: 13 residues. CDR1 MGHDK and CDR2 SYGVNS come from the germline V gene. Full variable domain (missing parts from reference TRBV25-1 and TRBJ2-2): EADIYQTPRYLVIGTGKKITLECSQTMGHDKMYWYQQDPGMELHLIHYSYGVNSTEKGDLSSESTVSRIRTEHFPLTLESARPSHTSQYLCASRLTGTGELFFGEGSRLTVL.